This T cell receptor (beta chain) stems from a study of radiotherapy plus CTLA-4 blockade in lung cancer. Whole-study results and caveats: Tumor-origin TCR clones grew in blood after radiotherapy plus ipilimumab.

V was clipped by 8 bases and J by 6 bases; unmatched bases: 16. CDR1 ENHRY and CDR2 SYGVKD come from the germline V gene. The CDR3 has 15 amino acids. Regarding this clone: Its cognate antigen is unknown.

TCRdb's table, derived via immunoSEQ multiplex PCR, lists solely in-frame clones and lacks some. Among tens of thousands of clones listed, about 74% were seen once. The receptor was derived from a human donor with non-small cell lung cancer whose response to radiotherapy plus ipilimumab could not be evaluated. The sequencing used peripheral blood, collected from a patient treated with radiotherapy plus ipilimumab. This chain connects TRBV10-3 to TRBJ2-7; 7 bases fit TRBD2. For the CDR3, the DNA is TGTGCCATCCGTCGTTCTTTGGTGGGGGGGGGCGAGCAGTACTTC. Protein product: CAIRRSLVGGGEQYF.